This T cell receptor (beta chain) is drawn from a study of T cells after yellow fever vaccination (dated by TCRdb to about 2019). At the level of the whole study: The SMART-Seq v4 Ultra Low Input RNA kit was used to prepare libraries from fractions with low cell numbers. To follow T-cell clones before and after primary and booster YFV17D yellow fever vaccination, bulk TCR alpha and beta repertoires were sequenced over time. Two healthy male donors made up the cohort, one aged 18 to 29 years and the other aged 30 to 39 years. Bulk PBMC replicates and cell subsets were isolated from blood drawn at multiple timepoints before and after both primary and secondary immunization. Broad study findings and their caveats: Computational filtering was required because FACS-sorted repertoires could contain abundant contaminating clonotypes from the bulk population. The secondary T-cell response was found to be weaker but faster than the primary response, with a peak reached on day 5 rather than on day 15. A small share of clonotypes occurred in both CD4 and CD8 compartments, likely arising from convergent recombination. The study included only a couple of donors, which limits how far the findings can be generalized. Most clones expanded after primary vaccination were re-detected after the booster (almost 98% of CD4 and 80% to 90% of CD8), suggesting broad memory maintenance.

In regard to this clonotype: Its recognized antigen is unknown. Per-base quality was not reported, and no clone a single base away is much larger than it.

TCR cDNA was synthesized by 5'RACE template switching, through which a universal primer site and unique molecular identifiers were introduced. Priming of cDNA synthesis was performed from both the TCR alpha and TCR beta constant segments. Two PCR steps were used to amplify libraries, with sample barcodes and sequencing adapters being added in the second step. Sequencing of the libraries was done on either Illumina HiSeq 2500 (2x100 bp) or NovaSeq (2x150 bp). The study's processing was this. MIGEC handled demultiplexing of reads and collapsing into UMI consensus sequences, while MiXCR performed V(D)J alignment. Vaccine-responding clonotypes were identified with edgeR using replicate PBMC samples, with FDR below 0.01 and a log2 fold change above 5 up to day 15 being required. Each bulk clonotype received a CD4 or CD8 identity based on whether the sequenced CD4 or CD8 repertoire contained that clonotype at higher abundance. TCRdb itself trimmed the public reads at Q25 with fastp, ran MiXCR and retained productive beta chains. Each CDR3 protein appears once, grouped with its most common genes and DNA. The V and J calls were determined by TCRdb, not by the authors. The sample table shows hundreds of thousands of distinct CDR3 sequences, and about 17% are seen once. Roughly 17% of the sample is in the top ten clones.

The germline V gene specifies SGHRS as CDR1 and YFSETQ as CDR2. Its CDR3 holds 17 amino acids, cysteine through phenylalanine. The retained sequence is limited to the CDR3, 51 bases, with the frame set at the first base. Relative to germline, V is missing 3 bases and J is missing 1 base, with 8 bases of the junction outside any gene match. The treatment or condition label, as the study defines it: live attenuated yellow fever vaccine strain. At each blood-draw timepoint, two biological replicates of bulk PBMCs were obtained. A standard Ficoll-Paque protocol was used to isolate PBMCs from peripheral blood. RNA was extracted with TriZol from bulk PBMCs, CD4 and CD8 fractions, and dextramer-positive and dextramer-negative fractions.

In this chain, TRBV5-1 is recombined with TRBJ1-1, with 11 central nucleotides matching TRBD1. The clonotype comes from a young man who received the YFV17D yellow fever vaccine. The material was PBMCs, obtained 5 days after the first yellow fever vaccination. The DNA is as follows: TGCGCCAGCAGCTCCGGGACAGGGGGGGGTTGGAACACTGAAGCTTTCTTT. Its translation reads: CASSSGTGGGWNTEAFF.